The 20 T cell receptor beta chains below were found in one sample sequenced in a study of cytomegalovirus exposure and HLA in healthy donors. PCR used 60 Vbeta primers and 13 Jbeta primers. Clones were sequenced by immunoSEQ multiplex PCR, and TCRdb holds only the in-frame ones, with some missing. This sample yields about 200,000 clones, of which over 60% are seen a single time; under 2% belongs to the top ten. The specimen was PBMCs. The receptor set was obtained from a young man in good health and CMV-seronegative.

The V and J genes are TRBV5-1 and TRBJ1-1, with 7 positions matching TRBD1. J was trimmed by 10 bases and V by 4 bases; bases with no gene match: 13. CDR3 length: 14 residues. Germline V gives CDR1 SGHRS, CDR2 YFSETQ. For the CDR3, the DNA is TGCGCCAGCAGCGTGGAAGGGGGCGCGGGGGGAGCTTTCTTT. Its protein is CASSVEGGAGGAFF. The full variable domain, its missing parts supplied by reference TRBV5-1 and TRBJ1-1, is KAGVTQTPRYLIKTRGQQVTLSCSPISGHRSVSWYQQTPGQGLQFLFEYFSETQRNKGNFPGRFSGRQFSNSRSEMNVSTLELGDSALYLCASSVEGGAGGAFFGQGTRLTVV.

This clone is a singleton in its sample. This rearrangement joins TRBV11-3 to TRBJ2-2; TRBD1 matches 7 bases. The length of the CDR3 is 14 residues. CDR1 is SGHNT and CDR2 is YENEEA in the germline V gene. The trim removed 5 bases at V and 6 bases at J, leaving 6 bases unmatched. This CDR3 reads CASSPNRGSGELFF. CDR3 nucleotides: TGTGCCAGCAGCCCCAACAGGGGATCCGGGGAGCTGTTTTTT.

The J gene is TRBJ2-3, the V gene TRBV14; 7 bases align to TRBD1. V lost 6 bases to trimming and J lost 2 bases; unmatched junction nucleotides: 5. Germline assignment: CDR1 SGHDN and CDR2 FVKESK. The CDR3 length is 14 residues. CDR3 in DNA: TGTGCCAGCAGGACAGGGATACCCACAGATACGCAGTATTTT. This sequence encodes CASRTGIPTDTQYF.

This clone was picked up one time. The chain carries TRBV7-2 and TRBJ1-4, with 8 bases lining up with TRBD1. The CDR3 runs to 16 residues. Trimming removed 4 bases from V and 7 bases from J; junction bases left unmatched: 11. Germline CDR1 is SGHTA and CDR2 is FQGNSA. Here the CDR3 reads CASSSRGQVAGEKLFF. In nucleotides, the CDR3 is TGTGCCAGCAGCTCGCGGGGACAGGTCGCAGGTGAAAAACTGTTTTTT.

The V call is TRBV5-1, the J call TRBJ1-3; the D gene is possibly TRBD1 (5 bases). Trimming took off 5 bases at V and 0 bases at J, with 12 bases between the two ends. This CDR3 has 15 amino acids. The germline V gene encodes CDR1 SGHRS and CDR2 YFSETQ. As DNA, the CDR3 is TGCGCCAGCAGTTCAGGGCTAAGCTCTGGAAACACCATATATTTT. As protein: CASSSGLSSGNTIYF.

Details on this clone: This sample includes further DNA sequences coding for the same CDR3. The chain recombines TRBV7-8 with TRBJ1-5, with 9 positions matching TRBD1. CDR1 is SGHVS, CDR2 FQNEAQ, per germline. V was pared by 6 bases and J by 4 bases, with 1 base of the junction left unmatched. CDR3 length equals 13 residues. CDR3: CASRDRGNQPQHF. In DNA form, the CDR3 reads TGTGCCAGCAGGGACAGGGGAAATCAGCCCCAGCATTTT.

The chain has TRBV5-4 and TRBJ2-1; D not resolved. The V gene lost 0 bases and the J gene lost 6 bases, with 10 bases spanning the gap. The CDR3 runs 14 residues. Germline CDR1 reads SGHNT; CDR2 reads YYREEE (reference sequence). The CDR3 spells CASSLASQANEQFF. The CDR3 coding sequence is TGTGCCAGCAGCTTGGCCTCGCAGGCCAATGAGCAGTTCTTC.

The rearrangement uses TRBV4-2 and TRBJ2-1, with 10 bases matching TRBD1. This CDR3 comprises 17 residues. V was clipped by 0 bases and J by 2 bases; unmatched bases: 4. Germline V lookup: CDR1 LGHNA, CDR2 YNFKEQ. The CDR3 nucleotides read TGTGCCAGCAGCCAAGAACAGGGACAGGGGCCCTACAATGAGCAGTTCTTC. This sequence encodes CASSQEQGQGPYNEQFF.

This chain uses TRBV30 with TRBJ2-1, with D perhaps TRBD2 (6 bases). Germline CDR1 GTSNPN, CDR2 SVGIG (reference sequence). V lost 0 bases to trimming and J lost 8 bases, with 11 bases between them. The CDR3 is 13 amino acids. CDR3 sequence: CAWSVGGFDEQFF. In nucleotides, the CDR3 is TGTGCCTGGAGTGTTGGAGGGTTCGATGAGCAGTTCTTC.

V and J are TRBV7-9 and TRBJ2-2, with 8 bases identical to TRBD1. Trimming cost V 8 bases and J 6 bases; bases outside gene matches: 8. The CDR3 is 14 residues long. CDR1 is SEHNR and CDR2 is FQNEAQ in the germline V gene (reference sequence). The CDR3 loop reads CASSDRELSGELFF. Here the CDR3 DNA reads TGTGCCAGCTCGGACAGGGAGTTGTCCGGGGAGCTGTTTTTT.

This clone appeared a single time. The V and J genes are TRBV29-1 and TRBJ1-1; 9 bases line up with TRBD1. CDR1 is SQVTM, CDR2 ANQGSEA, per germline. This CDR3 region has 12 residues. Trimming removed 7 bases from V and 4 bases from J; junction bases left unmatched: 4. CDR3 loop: CSGGQGSTEAFF. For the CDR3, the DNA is TGCAGCGGAGGACAGGGGAGCACTGAAGCTTTCTTT. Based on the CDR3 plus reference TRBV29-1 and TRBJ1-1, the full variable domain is SAVISQKPSRDICQRGTSLTIQCQVDSQVTMMFWYRQQPGQSLTLIATANQGSEATYESGFVIDKFPISRPNLTFSTLTVSNMSPEDSSIYLCSGGQGSTEAFFGQGTRLTVV.

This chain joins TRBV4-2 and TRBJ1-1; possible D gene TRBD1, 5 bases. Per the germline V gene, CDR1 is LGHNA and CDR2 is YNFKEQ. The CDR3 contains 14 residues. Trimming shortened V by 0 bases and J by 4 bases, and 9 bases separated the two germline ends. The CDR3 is CASSQDSGSTEAFF. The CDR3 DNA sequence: TGTGCCAGCAGCCAAGATTCAGGGTCCACTGAAGCTTTCTTT.

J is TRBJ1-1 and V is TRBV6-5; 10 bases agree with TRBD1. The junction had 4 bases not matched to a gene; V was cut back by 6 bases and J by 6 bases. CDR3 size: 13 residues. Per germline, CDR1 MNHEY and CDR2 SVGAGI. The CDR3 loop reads CASSLGTGAEAFF. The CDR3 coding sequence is TGTGCCAGCAGCCTCGGGACAGGGGCTGAAGCTTTCTTT.

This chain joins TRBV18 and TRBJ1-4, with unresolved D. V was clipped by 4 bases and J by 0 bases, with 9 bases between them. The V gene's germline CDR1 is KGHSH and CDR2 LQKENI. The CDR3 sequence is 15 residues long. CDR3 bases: TGTGCCAGCTCACGGGCGACCGCAACTAATGAAAAACTGTTTTTT. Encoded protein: CASSRATATNEKLFF.

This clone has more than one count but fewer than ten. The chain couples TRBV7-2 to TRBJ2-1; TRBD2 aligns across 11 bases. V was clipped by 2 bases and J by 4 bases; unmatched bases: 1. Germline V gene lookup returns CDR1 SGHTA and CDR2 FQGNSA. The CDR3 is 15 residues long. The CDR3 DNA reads TGTGCCAGCAGCTTACTAGCGGGGGGTTACAATGAGCAGTTCTTC. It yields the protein CASSLLAGGYNEQFF.

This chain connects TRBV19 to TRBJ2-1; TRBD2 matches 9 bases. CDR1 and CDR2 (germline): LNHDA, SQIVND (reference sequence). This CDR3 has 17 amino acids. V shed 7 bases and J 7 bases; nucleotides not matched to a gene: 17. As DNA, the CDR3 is TGTGCCAGTACCCGAATTCTAGGCGGGGGGGCGGGGAATGAGCAGTTCTTC. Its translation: CASTRILGGGAGNEQFF.

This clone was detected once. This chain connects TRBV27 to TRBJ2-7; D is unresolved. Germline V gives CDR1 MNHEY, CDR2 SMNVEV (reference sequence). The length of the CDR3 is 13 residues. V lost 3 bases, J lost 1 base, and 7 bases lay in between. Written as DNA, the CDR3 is TGTGCCAGCAGTTTTAGTGTATCCTACGAGCAGTACTTC. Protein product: CASSFSVSYEQYF.

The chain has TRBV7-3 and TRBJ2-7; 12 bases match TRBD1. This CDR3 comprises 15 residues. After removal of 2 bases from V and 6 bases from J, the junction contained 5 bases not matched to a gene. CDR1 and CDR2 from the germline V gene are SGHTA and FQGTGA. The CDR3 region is CASSLGGQGAGEQYF. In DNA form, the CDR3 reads TGTGCCAGCAGCTTAGGGGGACAGGGGGCCGGCGAGCAGTACTTC. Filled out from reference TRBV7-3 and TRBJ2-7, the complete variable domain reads GAGVSQTPSNKVTEKGKYVELRCDPISGHTALYWYRQSLGQGPEFLIYFQGTGAADDSGLPNDRFFAVRPEGSVSTLKIQRTERGDSAVYLCASSLGGQGAGEQYFGPGTRLTVT.

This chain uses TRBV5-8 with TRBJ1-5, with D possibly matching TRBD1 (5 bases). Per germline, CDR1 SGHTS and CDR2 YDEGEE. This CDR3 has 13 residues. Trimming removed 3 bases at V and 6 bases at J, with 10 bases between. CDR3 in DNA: TGTGCCAGCAGCTCAACAGGAGTTCAGCCCCAGCATTTT. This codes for CASSSTGVQPQHF.

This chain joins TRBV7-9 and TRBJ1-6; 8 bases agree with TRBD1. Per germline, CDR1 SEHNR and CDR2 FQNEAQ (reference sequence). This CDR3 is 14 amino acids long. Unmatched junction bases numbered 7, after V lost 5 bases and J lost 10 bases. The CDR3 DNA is TGTGCCAGCAGCGATCAGAACAGGGGGTCACCCCTCCACTTT. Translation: CASSDQNRGSPLHF. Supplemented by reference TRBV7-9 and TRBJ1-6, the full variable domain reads DTGVSQNPRHKITKRGQNVTFRCDPISEHNRLYWYRQTLGQGPEFLTYFQNEAQLEKSRLLSDRFSAERPKGSFSTLEIQRTEQGDSAMYLCASSDQNRGSPLHFGNGTRLTVT.